The 13 T cell receptor beta chains in this list originate from one sample, sequenced in a study of T cell repertoires in cytomegalovirus infection. Each CDR3 protein is one row after TCRdb ran MiXCR on the reads. The data show 110,000 to 150,000 distinct CDR3 sequences, 30% to 40% seen once. No antigen is known for these receptors. Here the sequenced sample was CD8+ T cells from cultured PBMCs, taken from culture after CMV antigen stimulation. These receptors were taken from a human donor in good health (CMV status not recorded). Some clones in this sample may be carry-over from other donors' samples.

This clonotype was found many times. V and J are TRBV28 and TRBJ2-5; TRBD2 matches at 14 bases. After removal of 2 bases from V and 2 bases from J, the junction contained 4 bases not matched to a gene. Germline assignment: CDR1 MDHEN and CDR2 SYDVKM. The CDR3 extends over 17 amino acids. CDR3 amino acids: CASSLVGLAGGQETQYF. The CDR3 region has the DNA TGTGCCAGCAGTTTAGTCGGACTAGCGGGGGGACAAGAGACCCAGTACTTC.

V gene TRBV7-9 combines with J gene TRBJ2-5; D call uncertain. The V end was cut by 1 base, the J end by 2 bases, with 8 bases between. The CDR3 spans 14 residues. The V gene's germline CDR1 is SEHNR and CDR2 FQNEAQ (reference sequence). The CDR3 sequence is CASSLVTVQETQYF. The CDR3 DNA follows: TGTGCCAGCAGCTTAGTGACGGTACAAGAGACCCAGTACTTC.

This clonotype showed up just a few times. The chain recombines TRBV7-8 with TRBJ2-7, with TRBD1 matching over 9 bases. Losses at the gene ends were 2 bases for V and 1 base for J; bases not matched to a gene: 3. The CDR3 consists of 15 residues. Germline CDR1 SGHVS, CDR2 FQNEAQ. The DNA for the CDR3 is TGTGCCAGCAGCTTACTGACAGGGGGATCCTACGAGCAGTACTTC. This gives the protein CASSLLTGGSYEQYF. The entire variable domain, with the rest obtained from reference TRBV7-8 and TRBJ2-7, is as follows: GAGVSQSPRYKVAKRGQDVALRCDPISGHVSLFWYQQALGQGPEFLTYFQNEAQLDKSGLPSDRFFAERPEGSVSTLKIQRTQQEDSAVYLCASSLLTGGSYEQYFGPGTRLTVT.

For the CDR3, the DNA is TGTGCCAGCAGCCAAACTAGCGGGGGGGCCCGGGAGACCCAGTACTTC. This encodes CASSQTSGGARETQYF. The rearrangement uses TRBV7-6 and TRBJ2-5; 13 nucleotides match TRBD2. This CDR3 region has 16 residues. Germline-derived CDR1 and CDR2 are SGHVS and FNYEAQ. Trimming at V came to 5 bases and at J to 5 bases, leaving 8 bases not matched to a gene.

The chain carries TRBV19 and TRBJ1-1; D is possibly TRBD1 (5 bases). CDR1 is LNHDA and CDR2 is SQIVND in the germline V gene (reference sequence). V gave up 7 bases and J gave up 0 bases, with 12 bases separating them. The length of the CDR3 is 14 residues. CDR3 loop: CASKVTAMNTEAFF. CDR3 DNA: TGTGCCAGTAAGGTGACAGCCATGAACACTGAAGCTTTCTTT.

The chain recombines TRBV20-1 with TRBJ2-1, with D unresolved. Germline-derived CDR1 and CDR2 are DFQATT and SNEGSKA (reference sequence). Trimming removed 5 bases from V and 0 bases from J, with 17 bases in between. The CDR3 is 16 residues long. The CDR3 DNA follows: TGCAGTGCTGTTTTGTTTGGGATAAGCTCCTACAATGAGCAGTTCTTC. Translated, it gives CSAVLFGISSYNEQFF.

This clonotype was counted once. The rearrangement uses TRBV7-6 and TRBJ2-3, with unresolved D. The germline gives CDR1 SGHVS, CDR2 FNYEAQ. The CDR3 sequence is 15 residues long. V was pared by 4 bases and J by 2 bases, with 13 bases between. CDR3 sequence reads: CASSSTFEDTDTQYF. The CDR3 DNA follows: TGTGCCAGCAGCTCGACGTTCGAAGACACAGATACGCAGTATTTT.

The V call is TRBV27, the J call TRBJ2-7; 10 nucleotides line up with TRBD2. The germline V gene has CDR1 MNHEY and CDR2 SMNVEV (reference sequence). This CDR3 region has 15 residues. Losses at the gene ends were 6 bases for V and 4 bases for J; bases not matched to a gene: 9. The CDR3 region is CASRNLAGGIYEQYF. CDR3 in DNA: TGTGCCAGCAGGAACTTAGCGGGGGGAATATACGAGCAGTACTTC.

This clonotype was observed at least ten times. V is TRBV27 and J is TRBJ2-5, with 7 bases matching TRBD2. V lost 6 bases to trimming and J lost 2 bases; unmatched junction nucleotides: 3. This CDR3 is built from 13 residues. Per the germline V gene, CDR1 is MNHEY and CDR2 is SMNVEV (reference sequence). CDR3 protein: CASSHSGQETQYF. CDR3 sequence (DNA): TGTGCCAGCAGCCATAGCGGGCAAGAGACCCAGTACTTC.

This clonotype was seen a handful of times. The genes are TRBV27 and TRBJ2-3; 8 bases agree with TRBD2. CDR1 MNHEY and CDR2 SMNVEV come from the germline V gene (reference sequence). V trimming: 3 bases; J trimming: 4 bases; junction bases outside the gene matches: 9. CDR3 length equals 16 residues. The CDR3 nucleotides are TGTGCCAGCAGTTTTGGACTAGCAATGGGAGCAGATACGCAGTATTTT. It yields the protein CASSFGLAMGADTQYF.

A few counts support this clonotype. The chain employs TRBV4-1 and TRBJ1-1; tentative D call: TRBD1 (5 bases). Trimming took off 1 base at V and 8 bases at J, with 14 bases between the two ends. Germline assignment: CDR1 MGHRA and CDR2 YSYEKL. This CDR3 spans 14 amino acids. The chain's CDR3 is CASSQAGQGAEAFF. The DNA of the CDR3 is TGCGCCAGCAGCCAAGCAGGGCAGGGTGCCGAAGCTTTCTTT.

This chain joins TRBV5-6 and TRBJ2-5; TRBD2 aligns across 15 bases. Germline CDR1 SGHDT, CDR2 YYEEEE. J was trimmed by 5 bases and V by 4 bases; bases with no gene match: 9. CDR3 size: 17 residues. DNA of the CDR3: TGTGCCAGCAGCCTAGGACTAGCGGGGGGGCCTCGTGAGACCCAGTACTTC. Protein: CASSLGLAGGPRETQYF.

Details on this clonotype: This may be a read error, as it is one base from a much larger clone. The chain is built from TRBV12-3 or TRBV12-4 and TRBJ2-2; no clear D. V dropped 5 bases and J dropped 7 bases, with 20 bases sitting between them. CDR3 length: 16 residues. CDR3 sequence (DNA): TGTGCCAGCAGTCCTCCCATTCCGAACTATGTCGGGGAGCTGTTTTTT. The encoded protein is CASSPPIPNYVGELFF.